This T cell receptor (beta chain) stems from a study of cytomegalovirus exposure and HLA in healthy donors. PCR primers comprised 60 Vbeta and 13 Jbeta primers. Sequencing used immunoSEQ multiplex PCR; TCRdb keeps in-frame clones, though not all of them. Here the sample table reports approximately 120,000 clones. Trimming shortened V by 0 bases and J by 11 bases, and 12 bases separated the two germline ends. CDR3 length: 13 amino acids. Germline V gene data show CDR1 as LNHDA and CDR2 as SQIVND (reference sequence). The specimen was PBMCs. The TCR originated in a man in his thirties or forties in good health and CMV-seronegative. The chain uses TRBV19 and TRBJ2-3, with TRBD2 as a possible D gene (6 bases). The CDR3 protein is CASSIDRNGRQYF. The CDR3, as DNA: TGTGCCAGTAGTATAGATCGGAACGGGAGGCAGTATTTT.